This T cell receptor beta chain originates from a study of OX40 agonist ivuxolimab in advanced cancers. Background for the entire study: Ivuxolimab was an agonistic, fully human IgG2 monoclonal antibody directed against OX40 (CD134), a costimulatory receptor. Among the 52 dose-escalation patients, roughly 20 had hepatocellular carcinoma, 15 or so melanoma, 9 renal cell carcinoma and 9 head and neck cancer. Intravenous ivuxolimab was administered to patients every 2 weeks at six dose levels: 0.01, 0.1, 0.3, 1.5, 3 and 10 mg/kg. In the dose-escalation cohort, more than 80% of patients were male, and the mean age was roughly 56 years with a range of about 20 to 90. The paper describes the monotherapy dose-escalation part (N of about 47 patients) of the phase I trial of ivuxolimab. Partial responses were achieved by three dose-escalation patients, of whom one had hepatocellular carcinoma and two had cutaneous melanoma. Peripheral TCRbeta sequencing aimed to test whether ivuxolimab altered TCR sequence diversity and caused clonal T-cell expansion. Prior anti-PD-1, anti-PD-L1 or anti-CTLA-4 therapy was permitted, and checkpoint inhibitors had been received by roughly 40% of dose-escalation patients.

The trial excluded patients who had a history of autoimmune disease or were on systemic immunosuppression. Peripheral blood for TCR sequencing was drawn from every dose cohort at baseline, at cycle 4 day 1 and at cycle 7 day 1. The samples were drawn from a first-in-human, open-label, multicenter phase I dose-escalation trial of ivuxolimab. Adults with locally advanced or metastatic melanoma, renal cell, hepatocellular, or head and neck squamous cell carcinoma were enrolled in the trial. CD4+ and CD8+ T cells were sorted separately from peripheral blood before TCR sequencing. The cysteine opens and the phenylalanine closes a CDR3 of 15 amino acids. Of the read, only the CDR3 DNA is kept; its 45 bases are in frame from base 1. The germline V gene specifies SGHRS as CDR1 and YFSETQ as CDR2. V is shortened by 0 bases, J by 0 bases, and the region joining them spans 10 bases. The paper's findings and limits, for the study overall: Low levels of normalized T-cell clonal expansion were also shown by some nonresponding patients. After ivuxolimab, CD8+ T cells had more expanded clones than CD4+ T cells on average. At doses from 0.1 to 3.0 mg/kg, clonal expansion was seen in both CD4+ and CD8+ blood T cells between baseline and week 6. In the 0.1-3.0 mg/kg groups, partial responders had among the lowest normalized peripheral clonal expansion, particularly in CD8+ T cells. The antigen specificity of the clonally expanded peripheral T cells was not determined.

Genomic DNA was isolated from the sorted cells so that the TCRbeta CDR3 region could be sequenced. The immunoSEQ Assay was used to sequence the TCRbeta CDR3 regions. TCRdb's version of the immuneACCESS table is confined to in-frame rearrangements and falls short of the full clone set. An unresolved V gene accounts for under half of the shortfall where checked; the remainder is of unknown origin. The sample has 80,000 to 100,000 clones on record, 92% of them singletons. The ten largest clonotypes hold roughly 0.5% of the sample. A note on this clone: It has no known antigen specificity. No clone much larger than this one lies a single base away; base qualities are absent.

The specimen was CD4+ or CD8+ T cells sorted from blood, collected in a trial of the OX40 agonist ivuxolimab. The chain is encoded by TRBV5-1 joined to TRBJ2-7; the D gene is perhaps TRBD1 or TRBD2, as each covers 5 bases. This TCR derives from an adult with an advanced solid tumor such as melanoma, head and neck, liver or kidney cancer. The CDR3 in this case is CASSLGGASSYEQYF. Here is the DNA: TGCGCCAGCAGCTTGGGAGGGGCGAGCTCCTACGAGCAGTACTTC. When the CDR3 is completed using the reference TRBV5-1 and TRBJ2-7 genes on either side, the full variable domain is KAGVTQTPRYLIKTRGQQVTLSCSPISGHRSVSWYQQTPGQGLQFLFEYFSETQRNKGNFPGRFSGRQFSNSRSEMNVSTLELGDSALYLCASSLGGASSYEQYFGPGTRLTVT.